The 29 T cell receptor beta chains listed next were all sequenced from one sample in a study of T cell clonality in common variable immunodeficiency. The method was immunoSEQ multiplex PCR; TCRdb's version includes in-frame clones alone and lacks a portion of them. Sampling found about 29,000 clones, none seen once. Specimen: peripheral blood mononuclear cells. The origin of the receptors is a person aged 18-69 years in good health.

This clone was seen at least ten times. The CDR3 loop is CASSLGLAGDVDTQYF. The DNA read from the CDR3 is TGTGCCAGCAGCTTGGGACTAGCGGGAGATGTCGATACG. The gene calls are TRBV7-8 and TRBJ2-3, with TRBD2 matching 14 bases. The read ends 3 residues early relative to the CDR3; the germline J gene fills the gap. CDR3 length equals 16 residues. V shed 3 bases and J 6 bases; nucleotides not matched to a gene: 5. Germline V gene sequence: CDR1 SGHVS, CDR2 FQNEAQ.

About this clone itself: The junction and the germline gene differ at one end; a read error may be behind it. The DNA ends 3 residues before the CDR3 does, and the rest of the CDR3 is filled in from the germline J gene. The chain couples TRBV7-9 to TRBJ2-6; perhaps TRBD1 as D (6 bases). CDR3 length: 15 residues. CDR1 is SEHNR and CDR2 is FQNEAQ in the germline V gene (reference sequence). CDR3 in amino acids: CSSSPDRTGANVLTF. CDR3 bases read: TGTTCCAGCAGCCCCGACAGGACTGGGGCCAACGTC. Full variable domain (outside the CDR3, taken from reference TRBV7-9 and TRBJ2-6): DTGVSQNPRHKITKRGQNVTFRCDPISEHNRLYWYRQTLGQGPEFLTYFQNEAQLEKSRLLSDRFSAERPKGSFSTLEIQRTEQGDSAMYLCSSSPDRTGANVLTFGAGSRLTVL.

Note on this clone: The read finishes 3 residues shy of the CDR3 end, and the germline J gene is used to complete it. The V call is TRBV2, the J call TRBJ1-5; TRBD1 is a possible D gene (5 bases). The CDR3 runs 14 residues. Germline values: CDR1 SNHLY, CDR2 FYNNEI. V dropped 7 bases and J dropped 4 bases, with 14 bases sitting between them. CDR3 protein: CASNRDGGNQPQHF. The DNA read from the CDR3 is TGTGCCAGCAATCGGGATGGGGGGAATCAGCCC.

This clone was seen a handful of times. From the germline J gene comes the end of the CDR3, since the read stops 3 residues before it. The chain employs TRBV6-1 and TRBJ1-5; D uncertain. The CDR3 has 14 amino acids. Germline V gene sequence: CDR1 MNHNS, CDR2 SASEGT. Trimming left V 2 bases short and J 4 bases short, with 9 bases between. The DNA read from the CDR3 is TGTGCCAGCAGTGAAAGGCTTGCTAATCAGCCC. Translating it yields CASSERLANQP. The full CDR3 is CASSERLANQPQHF.

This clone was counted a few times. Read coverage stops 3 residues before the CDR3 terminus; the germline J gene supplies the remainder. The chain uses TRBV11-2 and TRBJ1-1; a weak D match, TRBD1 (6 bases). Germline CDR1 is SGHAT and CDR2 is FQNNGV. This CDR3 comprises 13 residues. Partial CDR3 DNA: TGTGCCAGCAGCCTCGGGGACACCTTAAGA. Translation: CASSLGDTLR. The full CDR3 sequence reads CASSLGDTLRAFF.

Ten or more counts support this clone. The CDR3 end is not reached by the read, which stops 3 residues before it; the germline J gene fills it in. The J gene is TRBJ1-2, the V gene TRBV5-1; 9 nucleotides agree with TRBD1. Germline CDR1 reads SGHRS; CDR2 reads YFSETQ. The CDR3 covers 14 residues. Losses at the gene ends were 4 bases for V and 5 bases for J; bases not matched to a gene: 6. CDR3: CASSGGGTGYGYTF. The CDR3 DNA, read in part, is TGCGCCAGCAGCGGCGGGGGGACAGGGTATGGC.

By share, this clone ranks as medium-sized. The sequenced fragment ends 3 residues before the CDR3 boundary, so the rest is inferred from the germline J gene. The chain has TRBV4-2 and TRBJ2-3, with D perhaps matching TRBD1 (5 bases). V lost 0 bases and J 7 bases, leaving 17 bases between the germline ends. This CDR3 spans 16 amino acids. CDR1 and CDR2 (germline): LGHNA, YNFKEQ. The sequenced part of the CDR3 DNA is TGTGCCAGCAGCCAAGACAGGGCCGGATTATCATATACG. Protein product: CASSQDRAGLSYT. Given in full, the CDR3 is CASSQDRAGLSYTQYF.

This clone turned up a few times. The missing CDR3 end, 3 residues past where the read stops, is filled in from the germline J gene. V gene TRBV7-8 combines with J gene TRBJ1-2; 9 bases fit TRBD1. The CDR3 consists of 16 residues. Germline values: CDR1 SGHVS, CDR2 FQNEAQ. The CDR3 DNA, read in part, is TGTGCCAGCAGCTCCGGTCCCGGGACAGGGTTGGAGGGC. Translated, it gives CASSSGPGTGLEG. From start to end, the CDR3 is CASSSGPGTGLEGYTF. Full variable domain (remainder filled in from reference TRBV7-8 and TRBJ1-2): GAGVSQSPRYKVAKRGQDVALRCDPISGHVSLFWYQQALGQGPEFLTYFQNEAQLDKSGLPSDRFFAERPEGSVSTLKIQRTQQEDSAVYLCASSSGPGTGLEGYTFGSGTRLTVV.

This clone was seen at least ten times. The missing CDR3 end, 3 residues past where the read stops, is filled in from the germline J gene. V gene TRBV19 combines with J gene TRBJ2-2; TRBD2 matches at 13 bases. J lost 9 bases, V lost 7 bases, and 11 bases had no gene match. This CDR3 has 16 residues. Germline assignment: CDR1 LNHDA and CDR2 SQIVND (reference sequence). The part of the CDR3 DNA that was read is TGTGCCAGTACCTTGGGGACTAGCGGGATACCCCGGGAG. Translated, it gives CASTLGTSGIPRE. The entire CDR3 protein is CASTLGTSGIPRELFF. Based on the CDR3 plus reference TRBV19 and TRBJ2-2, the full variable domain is DGGITQSPKYLFRKEGQNVTLSCEQNLNHDAMYWYRQDPGQGLRLIYYSQIVNDFQKGDIAEGYSVSREKKESFPLTVTSAQKNPTAFYLCASTLGTSGIPRELFFGEGSRLTVL.

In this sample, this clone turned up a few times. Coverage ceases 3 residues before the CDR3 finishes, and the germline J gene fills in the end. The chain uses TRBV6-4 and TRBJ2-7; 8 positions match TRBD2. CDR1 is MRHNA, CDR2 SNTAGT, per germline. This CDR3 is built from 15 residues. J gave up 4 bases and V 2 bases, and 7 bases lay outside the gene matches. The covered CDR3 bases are TGTGCCAGCAGTGACGGGAAGACTAGCGAGTACGAG. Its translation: CASSDGKTSEYE. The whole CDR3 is CASSDGKTSEYEQYF.

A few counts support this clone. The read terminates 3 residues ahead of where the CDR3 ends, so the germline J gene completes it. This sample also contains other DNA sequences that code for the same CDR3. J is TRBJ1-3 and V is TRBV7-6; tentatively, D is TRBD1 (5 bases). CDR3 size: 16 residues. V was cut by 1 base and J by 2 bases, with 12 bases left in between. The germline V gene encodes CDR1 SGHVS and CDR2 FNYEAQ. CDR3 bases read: TGTGCCAGCAGCTTAGAGGGCAGGGTGGCTGGAAACACC. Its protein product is CASSLEGRVAGNT. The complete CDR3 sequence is CASSLEGRVAGNTIYF.

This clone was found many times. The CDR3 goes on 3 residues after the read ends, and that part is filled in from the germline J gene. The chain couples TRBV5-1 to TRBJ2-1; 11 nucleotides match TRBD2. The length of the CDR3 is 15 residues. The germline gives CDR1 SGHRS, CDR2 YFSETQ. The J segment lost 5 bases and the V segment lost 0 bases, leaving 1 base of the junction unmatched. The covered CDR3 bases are TGCGCCAGCAGCTTGGGACTAGCGGGAAACAATGAG. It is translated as CASSLGLAGNNE. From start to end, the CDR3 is CASSLGLAGNNEQFF.

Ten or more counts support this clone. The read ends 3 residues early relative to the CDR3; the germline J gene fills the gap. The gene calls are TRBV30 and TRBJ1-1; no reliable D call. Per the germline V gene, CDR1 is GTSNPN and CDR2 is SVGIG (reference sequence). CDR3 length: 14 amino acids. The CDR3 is CAWSQGSGVGRAFF. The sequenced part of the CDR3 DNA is TGTGCCTGGAGCCAAGGGTCCGGGGTCGGTCGG.

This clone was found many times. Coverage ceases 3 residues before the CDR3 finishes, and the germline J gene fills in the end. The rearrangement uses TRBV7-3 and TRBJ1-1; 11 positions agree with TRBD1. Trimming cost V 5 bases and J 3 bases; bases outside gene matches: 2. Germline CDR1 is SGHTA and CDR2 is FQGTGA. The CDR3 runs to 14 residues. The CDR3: CASSRDRGDTEAFF. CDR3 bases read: TGTGCCAGCAGCCGGGACAGGGGGGACACTGAA.

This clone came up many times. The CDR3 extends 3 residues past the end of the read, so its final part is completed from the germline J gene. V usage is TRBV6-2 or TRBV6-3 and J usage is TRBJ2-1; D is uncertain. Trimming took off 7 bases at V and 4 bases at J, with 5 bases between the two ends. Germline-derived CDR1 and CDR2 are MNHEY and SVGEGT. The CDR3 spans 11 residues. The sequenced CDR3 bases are TGTGCCAGCACAAGGTACAATGAG. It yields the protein CASTRYNE. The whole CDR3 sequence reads CASTRYNEQFF.

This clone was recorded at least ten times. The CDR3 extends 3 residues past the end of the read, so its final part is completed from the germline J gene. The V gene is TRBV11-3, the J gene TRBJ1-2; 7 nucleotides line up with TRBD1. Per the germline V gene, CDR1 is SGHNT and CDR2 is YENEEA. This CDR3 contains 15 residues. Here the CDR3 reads CASRFLDRWNYGYTF. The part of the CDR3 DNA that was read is TGTGCAAGTCGCTTCCTGGACAGGTGGAACTATGGC. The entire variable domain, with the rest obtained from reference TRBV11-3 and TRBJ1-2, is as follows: EAGVVQSPRYKIIEKKQPVAFWCNPISGHNTLYWYLQNLGQGPELLIRYENEEAVDDSQLPKDRFSAERLKGVDSTLKIQPAELGDSAVYLCASRFLDRWNYGYTFGSGTRLTVV.

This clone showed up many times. CDR3 bases read: TGTGCCAGCAGTGCGGGTCCCTATAATTCACCC. Translating it yields CASSAGPYNSP. The whole CDR3 sequence reads CASSAGPYNSPLHF. The rearrangement joins TRBV6-1 to TRBJ1-6; D gene ambiguous. The observed sequence ends 3 residues before the CDR3 terminus, with the missing tail filled in from the germline J gene. V lost 4 bases and J 2 bases, leaving 6 bases between the germline ends. The CDR3 extends over 14 amino acids. Germline loops: CDR1 MNHNS, CDR2 SASEGT.

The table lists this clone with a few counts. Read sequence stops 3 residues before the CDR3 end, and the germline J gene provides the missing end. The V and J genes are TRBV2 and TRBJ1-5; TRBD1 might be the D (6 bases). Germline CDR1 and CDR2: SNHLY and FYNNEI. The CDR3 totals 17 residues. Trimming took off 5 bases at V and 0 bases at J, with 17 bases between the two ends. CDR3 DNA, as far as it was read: TGTGCCAGCAGTTTACGTCGGACAGATGATAGCAATCAGCCC. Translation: CASSLRRTDDSNQP. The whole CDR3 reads CASSLRRTDDSNQPQHF.

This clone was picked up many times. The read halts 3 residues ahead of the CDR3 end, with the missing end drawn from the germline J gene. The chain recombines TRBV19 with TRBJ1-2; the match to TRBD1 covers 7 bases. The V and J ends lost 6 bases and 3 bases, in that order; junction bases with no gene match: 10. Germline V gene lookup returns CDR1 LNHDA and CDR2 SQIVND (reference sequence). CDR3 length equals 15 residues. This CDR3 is CASRDDRVEDYGYTF. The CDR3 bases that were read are TGTGCCAGTAGGGACGACAGGGTAGAGGACTATGGC. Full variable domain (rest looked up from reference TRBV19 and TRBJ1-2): DGGITQSPKYLFRKEGQNVTLSCEQNLNHDAMYWYRQDPGQGLRLIYYSQIVNDFQKGDIAEGYSVSREKKESFPLTVTSAQKNPTAFYLCASRDDRVEDYGYTFGSGTRLTVV.

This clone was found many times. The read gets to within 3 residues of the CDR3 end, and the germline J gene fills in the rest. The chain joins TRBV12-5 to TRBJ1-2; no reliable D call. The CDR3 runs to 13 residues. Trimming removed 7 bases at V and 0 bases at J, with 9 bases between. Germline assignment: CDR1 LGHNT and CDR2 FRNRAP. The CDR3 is CASATQTNYGYTF. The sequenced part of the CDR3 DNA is TGTGCTAGTGCCACCCAGACTAACTATGGC.

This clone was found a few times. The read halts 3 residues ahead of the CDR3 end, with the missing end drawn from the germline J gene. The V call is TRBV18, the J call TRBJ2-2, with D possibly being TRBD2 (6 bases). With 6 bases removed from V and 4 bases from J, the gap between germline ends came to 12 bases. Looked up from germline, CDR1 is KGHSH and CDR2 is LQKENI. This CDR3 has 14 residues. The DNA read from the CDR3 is TGTGCCAGCTCCCCGGGGGAAGGCACCGGGGAG. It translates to CASSPGEGTGE. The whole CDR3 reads CASSPGEGTGELFF.

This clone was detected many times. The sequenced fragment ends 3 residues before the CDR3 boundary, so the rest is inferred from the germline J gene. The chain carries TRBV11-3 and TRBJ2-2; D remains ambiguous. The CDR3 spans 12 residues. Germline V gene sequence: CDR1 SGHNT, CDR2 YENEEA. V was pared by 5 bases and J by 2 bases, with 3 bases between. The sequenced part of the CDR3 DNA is TGTGCCAGCAGCCGTAACACCGGGGAG. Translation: CASSRNTGE. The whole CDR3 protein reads CASSRNTGELFF.

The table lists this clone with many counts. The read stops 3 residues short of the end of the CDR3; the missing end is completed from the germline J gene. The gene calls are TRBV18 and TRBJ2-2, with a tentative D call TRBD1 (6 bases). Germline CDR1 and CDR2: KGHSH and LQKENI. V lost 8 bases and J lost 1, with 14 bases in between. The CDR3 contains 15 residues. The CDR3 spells CASPGRQENTGELFF. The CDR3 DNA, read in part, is TGTGCCAGCCCGGGGCGACAGGAGAACACCGGGGAG. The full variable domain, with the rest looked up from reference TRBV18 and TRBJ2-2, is NAGVMQNPRHLVRRRGQEARLRCSPMKGHSHVYWYRQLPEEGLKFMVYLQKENIIDESGMPKERFSAEFPKEGPSILRIQQVVRGDSAAYFCASPGRQENTGELFFGEGSRLTVL.

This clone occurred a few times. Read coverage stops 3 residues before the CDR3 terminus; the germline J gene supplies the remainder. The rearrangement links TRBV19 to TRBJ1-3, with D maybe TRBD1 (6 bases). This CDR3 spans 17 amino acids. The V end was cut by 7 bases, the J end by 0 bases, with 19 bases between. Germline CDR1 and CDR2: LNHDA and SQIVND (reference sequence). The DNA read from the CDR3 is TGTGCCAGTACCCCTAGGGGGTCGGTACTCTCTGGAAACACC. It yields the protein CASTPRGSVLSGNT. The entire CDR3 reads CASTPRGSVLSGNTIYF.

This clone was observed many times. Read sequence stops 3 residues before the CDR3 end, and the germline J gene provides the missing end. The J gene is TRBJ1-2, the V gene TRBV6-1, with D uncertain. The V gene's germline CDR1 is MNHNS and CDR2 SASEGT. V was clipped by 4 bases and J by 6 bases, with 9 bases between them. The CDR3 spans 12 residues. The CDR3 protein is CASSAQDHGYTF. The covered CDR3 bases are TGTGCCAGCAGTGCGCAGGATCATGGC.

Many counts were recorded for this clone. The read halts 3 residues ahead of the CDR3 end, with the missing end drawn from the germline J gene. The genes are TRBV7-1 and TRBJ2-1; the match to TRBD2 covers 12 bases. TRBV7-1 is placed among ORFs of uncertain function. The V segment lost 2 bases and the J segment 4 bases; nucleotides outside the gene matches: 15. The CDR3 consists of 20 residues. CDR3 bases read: TGTGCCAGCAGCTCAAGGGGGGAGACTAGCGGGAGAGGGCCTTACAATGAG. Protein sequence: CASSSRGETSGRGPYNE. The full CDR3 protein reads CASSSRGETSGRGPYNEQFF.

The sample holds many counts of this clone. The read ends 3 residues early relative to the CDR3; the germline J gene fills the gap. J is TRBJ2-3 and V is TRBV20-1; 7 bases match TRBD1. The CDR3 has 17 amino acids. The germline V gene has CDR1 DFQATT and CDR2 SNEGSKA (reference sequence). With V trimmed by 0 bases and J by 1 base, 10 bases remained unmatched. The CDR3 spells CSARDSRGWSGTDTQYF. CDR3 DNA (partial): TGCAGTGCTAGAGACTCCAGGGGGTGGTCAGGCACAGATACG.

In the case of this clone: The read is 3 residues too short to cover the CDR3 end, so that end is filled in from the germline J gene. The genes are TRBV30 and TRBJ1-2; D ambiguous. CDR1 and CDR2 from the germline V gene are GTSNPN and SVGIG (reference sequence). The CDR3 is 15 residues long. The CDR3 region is CAWSGLAGGTDTYTF. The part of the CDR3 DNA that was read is TGTGCCTGGAGCGGACTAGCGGGAGGCACAGATACC.

CDR3 in amino acids: CASSEQGNSNQPQHF. CDR3 bases read: TGTGCCAGCAGCGAACAGGGGAATAGCAATCAGCCC. The chain links TRBV2 to TRBJ1-5; 7 nucleotides line up with TRBD1. The read ends 3 residues before the CDR3 terminus; that terminus is restored from the germline J gene. Germline assignment: CDR1 SNHLY and CDR2 FYNNEI. The CDR3 covers 15 residues. With V trimmed by 6 bases and J by 0 bases, 5 bases remained unmatched.